This T cell receptor beta chain emerged from a study of blood T cell repertoires in COVID-19. Across the whole study: Both acute and convalescent COVID-19 samples were obtained from the United States, Italy and Spain.

Authors' processing steps: The authors estimated nucleated cell counts from reference gene primer amplification. Some clones are missing from TCRdb's copy, which holds only in-frame ones; the method was immunoSEQ multiplex PCR. The DNA was the basis for D and trimming; V, J and clone size are from that table. The data show over 60,000 clones, with around 76% seen just once and roughly a sixth held by the top ten. There are 16 residues in the CDR3. CDR1 SGHKS and CDR2 YYEKEE come from the germline V gene (reference sequence). The V segment lost 1 base and the J segment 0 bases; nucleotides outside the gene matches: 6.

Sequenced material: peripheral blood. This TCR derives from a human donor in a cohort sampled during active COVID-19. This sequence joins TRBV5-5 and TRBJ2-7; 8 nucleotides line up with TRBD2. The CDR3, as DNA: TGTGCCAGCAGCTTGACAGCGGGGGACCTCTCCTACGAGCAGTACTTC. This translates into CASSLTAGDLSYEQYF.